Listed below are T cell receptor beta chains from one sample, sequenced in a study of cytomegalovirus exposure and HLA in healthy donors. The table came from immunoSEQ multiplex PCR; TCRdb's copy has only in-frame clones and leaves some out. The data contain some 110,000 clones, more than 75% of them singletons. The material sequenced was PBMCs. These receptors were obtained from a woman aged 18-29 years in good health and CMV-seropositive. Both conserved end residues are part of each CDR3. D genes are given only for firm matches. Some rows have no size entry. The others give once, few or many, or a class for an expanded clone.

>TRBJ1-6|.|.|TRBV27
TGTGCCAGCAGTTTAGTGCGGTATAATTCACCCCTCCACTTT
CASSLVRYNSPLHF
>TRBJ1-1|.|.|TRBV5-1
TGCGCCAGCAGAGCCCAACCGCAAGGGGCTACTGAAGCTTTCTTT
CASRAQPQGATEAFF
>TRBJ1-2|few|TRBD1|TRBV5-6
TGTGCCAGCAGTTCCGACAGGGCCTATGGCTACACCTTC
CASSSDRAYGYTF
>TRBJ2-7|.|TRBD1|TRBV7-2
TGTGCCAGCAGCTTAGTTGGACAGGGGGCCTACGAGCAGTACTTC
CASSLVGQGAYEQYF
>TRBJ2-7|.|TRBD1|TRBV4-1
TGCGCCAGCAGCCACCCCGGGACAGGGAGCGAGCAGTACTTC
CASSHPGTGSEQYF
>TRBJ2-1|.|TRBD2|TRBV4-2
TGTGCCAGCAGCCAAGAGTTTGAGCGGGGGGAGCAGTTCTTC
CASSQEFERGEQFF
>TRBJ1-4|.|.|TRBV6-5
TGTGCCAGCAGTTACGGCGCAGCGAATGAAAAACTGTTTTTT
CASSYGAANEKLFF
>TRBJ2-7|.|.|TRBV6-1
TGTGCCAGCAGTGAGGGGGCGCGGGCCTACGAGCAGTACTTC
CASSEGARAYEQYF
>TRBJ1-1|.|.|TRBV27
TGTGCCAGCAGTTTGAGGGATTACACTGAAGCTTTCTTT
CASSLRDYTEAFF
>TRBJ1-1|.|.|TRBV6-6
TGTGCCAGCAGTCAACAACAGAACACTGAAGCTTTCTTT
CASSQQQNTEAFF
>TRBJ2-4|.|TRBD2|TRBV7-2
TGTGCCAGCAGCTCCGGAATCGGGACTAGCGGGAGAGCCAAAAACATTCAGTACTTC
CASSSGIGTSGRAKNIQYF
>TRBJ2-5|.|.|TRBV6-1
TGTGCCAGCGTAAAGGAAACGAGGTTCCAAGAGACCCAGTACTTC
CASVKETRFQETQYF
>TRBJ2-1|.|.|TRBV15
TGTGCCACCAGCAGAGCACCTCAGACTACCGGGGGCAATGAGCAGTTCTTC
CATSRAPQTTGGNEQFF
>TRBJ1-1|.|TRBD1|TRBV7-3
TGTGCCAGCAGCTTAGAGGGGGCAAGTACTGAAGCTTTCTTT
CASSLEGASTEAFF
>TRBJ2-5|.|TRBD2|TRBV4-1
TGCGCCAGCAGCCAAGCCGGACTAGCCCGGGAGACCCAGTACTTC
CASSQAGLARETQYF
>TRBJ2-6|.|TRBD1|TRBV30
TGTGCCTGGAGTGTACGAAGAGACAGGGATTACTCTGGGGCCAACGTCCTGACTTTC
CAWSVRRDRDYSGANVLTF
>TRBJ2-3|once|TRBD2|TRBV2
TGTGCCAGCAGTGATGGACTAGCGGGAGGTTCACGGGGCACAGATACGCAGTATTTT
CASSDGLAGGSRGTDTQYF
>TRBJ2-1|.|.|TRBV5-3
TGTGCCAGAAGCTTGGTAACTCCGGGACTGGCCAATGAGCAGTTCTTC
CARSLVTPGLANEQFF
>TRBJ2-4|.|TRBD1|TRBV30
TGTGCCTGGACCCCGACAGGGGTGGCCAAAAACATTCAGTACTTC
CAWTPTGVAKNIQYF
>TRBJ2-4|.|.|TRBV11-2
TGTGCCAGCAGCTCCCTAGACAGCCCCAAAAACATTCAGTACTTC
CASSSLDSPKNIQYF
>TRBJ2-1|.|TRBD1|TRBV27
TGTGCCAGCAGTTTCTCATGGACAGGGGATGAGCAGTTCTTC
CASSFSWTGDEQFF
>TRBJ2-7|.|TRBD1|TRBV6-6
TGTGCCAGCAGTTACCTGGGACAGGACGAGCAGTACTTC
CASSYLGQDEQYF
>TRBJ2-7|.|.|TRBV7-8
TGTGCCAGCAGCTTTTCAGGGGACAACTACGAGCAGTACTTC
CASSFSGDNYEQYF
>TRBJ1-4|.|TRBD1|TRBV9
TGTGCCAGCAGCGCGACAGGGATGGCTGAAAAACTGTTTTTT
CASSATGMAEKLFF
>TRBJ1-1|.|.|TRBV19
TGTGCCAGTACCCTGGACAGGAACACTGAAGCTTTCTTT
CASTLDRNTEAFF
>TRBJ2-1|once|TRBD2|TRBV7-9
TGTGCCAGCAGCGCCGAACTAGCGGGCGAGAGCTACAATGAGCAGTTCTTC
CASSAELAGESYNEQFF
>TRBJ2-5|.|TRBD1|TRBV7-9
TGTGCCAGCAGCTCGGACAGGGGCGACCAAGAGACCCAGTACTTC
CASSSDRGDQETQYF
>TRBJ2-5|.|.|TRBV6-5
TGTGCCAGCAGTTACTCGCGCCAAGAGACCCAGTACTTC
CASSYSRQETQYF
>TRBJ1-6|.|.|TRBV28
TGTGCCAGCACCGGACACCTTAATTCACCCCTCCACTTT
CASTGHLNSPLHF
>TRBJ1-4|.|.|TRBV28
TGTGCCAGCAGTTTCCTTGCCCAACGCGGAAAACTGTTTTTT
CASSFLAQRGKLFF
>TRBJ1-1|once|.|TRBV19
TGTGCCAGTAGCCCAGGGCTGGCGGCTGAAGCTTTCTTT
CASSPGLAAEAFF
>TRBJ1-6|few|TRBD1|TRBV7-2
TGTGCCAGCAGCTCCCGGGACAGGGGTGGACCCCTCCACTTT
CASSSRDRGGPLHF
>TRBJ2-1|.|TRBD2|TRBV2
TGTGCCAGCAGCCTTCAGAGGCCTAGCGGAGTAGCAGGAAATGAGCAGTTCTTC
CASSLQRPSGVAGNEQFF
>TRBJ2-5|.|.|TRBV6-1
TGTGCCAGCAGTGAGCCTATCAGGGAAGGAGAGACCCAGTACTTC
CASSEPIREGETQYF
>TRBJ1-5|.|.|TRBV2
TGTGCCAGCGAGGCCGGGGGGGCCTCGGGGCCCCAGCATTTT
CASEAGGASGPQHF
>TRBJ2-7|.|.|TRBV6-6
TGTGCCAGCAGTCAACTCCAACAGGGTGGCGAGCAGTACTTC
CASSQLQQGGEQYF
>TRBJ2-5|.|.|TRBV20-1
TGCAGTGCTAGACAAAAAGAGACCCAGTACTTC
CSARQKETQYF
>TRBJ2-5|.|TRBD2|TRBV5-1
TGCGCCAGCAGCTTGGTTGACGGGGCTAGCGGGAGTTCAGAGACCCAGTACTTC
CASSLVDGASGSSETQYF
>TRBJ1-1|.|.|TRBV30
TGTGCCTGGAGTGTACTAGGCACTGAAGCTTTCTTT
CAWSVLGTEAFF
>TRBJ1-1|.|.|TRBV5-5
TGTGCCAGCAGCTTGCTTACCGGGACTGAAGCTTTCTTT
CASSLLTGTEAFF
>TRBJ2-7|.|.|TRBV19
TGTGCCAGTAGTATAGTGGGCAGGATCTACGAGCAGTACTTC
CASSIVGRIYEQYF
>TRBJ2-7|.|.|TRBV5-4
TGTGCCAGCAGCTTGGGACTCGAGCAGTACTTC
CASSLGLEQYF
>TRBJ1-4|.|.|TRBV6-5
TGTGCCAGCAGTCCCGCAGGGAAGAAGGGTGAAAAACTGTTTTTT
CASSPAGKKGEKLFF
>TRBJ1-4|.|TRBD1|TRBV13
TGTGCCAGCAGAGGACAGGGACAGGAAAAACTGTTTTTT
CASRGQGQEKLFF